This T cell receptor (beta chain) was documented in a study of Ad26.COV2.S vaccination and SARS-CoV-2 variants. Study overall: Ad26.COV2.S shots went into the muscle once or twice, 56 days apart. Study results and limitations: Placebo and vaccine recipients had non-spike TCR breadth that was similar. There was a possibility that the TCR breadth and depth analyses underestimated total T cell responses.

The assay was immunoSEQ multiplex PCR, and TCRdb's table has in-frame clones only and misses some. The data hold about 350,000 clones, with roughly 90% observed a single time. This sample's treatment: around 19 received Ad26.COV2.S at low or high dose, single or two shots; 5 received placebo; per-sample allocation not given. Sampling happened 63 days after the first vaccine or placebo injection. The shot given was an Ad26 vector that makes Wuhan-strain SARS-CoV-2 spike. On this clone: Its antigen is undetermined.

In germline, CDR1 is LGHNA, CDR2 YSLEER. This CDR3 region has 14 residues. Deletions cut 4 bases from V and 4 bases from J, with 13 bases between. The chain combines TRBV4-3 with TRBJ1-1; TRBD1 might be the D (6 bases). This clonotype originated in a person aged 18-60 years who received the Ad26.COV2.S COVID-19 vaccine or a placebo. The sample in question was peripheral blood, obtained in a trial of Ad26.COV2.S vaccine versus placebo. The CDR3 here is CASSLKDSFTEAFF. DNA for the CDR3: TGCGCCAGCAGCCTCAAGGACAGTTTCACTGAAGCTTTCTTT.